Each of the 26 T cell receptor beta chains below was sequenced from the same sample in a study of cytomegalovirus exposure and HLA in healthy donors. Vbeta (60) and Jbeta (13) primers were used in the PCR. Using immunoSEQ multiplex PCR, the repertoire was profiled, and TCRdb retains in-frame clones only, with some absent. The table shows approximately 210,000 clones, with more than 65% occurring only once. Material for sequencing was PBMCs. The receptors come from a girl aged 10 to 17 in good health and CMV-seropositive.

The CDR3 loop reads CASSDYSAGREKLFF. DNA of the CDR3: TGTGCCAGCAGTGACTACTCGGCAGGGCGAGAAAAACTGTTTTTT. The chain has TRBV25-1 and TRBJ1-4, with D possibly matching TRBD1 (5 bases). The CDR3 runs to 15 residues. V was trimmed by 3 bases and J by 8 bases, leaving 16 bases between them. Germline-derived CDR1 and CDR2 are MGHDK and SYGVNS. The variable domain in full, completed from reference TRBV25-1 and TRBJ1-4, reads EADIYQTPRYLVIGTGKKITLECSQTMGHDKMYWYQQDPGMELHLIHYSYGVNSTEKGDLSSESTVSRIRTEHFPLTLESARPSHTSQYLCASSDYSAGREKLFFGSGTQLSVL.

The chain combines TRBV6-1 with TRBJ2-5; 8 nucleotides line up with TRBD1. CDR3 length equals 12 residues. Germline V gene lookup returns CDR1 MNHNS and CDR2 SASEGT. The junction had 7 bases not matched to a gene; V was cut back by 11 bases and J by 5 bases. CDR3 loop: CAGRQGSETQYF. The DNA of the CDR3 is TGTGCCGGACGACAGGGGAGCGAGACCCAGTACTTC.

The chain joins TRBV19 to TRBJ1-6, with D hard to call. Germline V gene sequence: CDR1 LNHDA, CDR2 SQIVND (reference sequence). V lost 4 bases and J 10 bases, leaving 17 bases between the germline ends. The CDR3 is made up of 15 amino acids. The CDR3: CASSNPTSLVSPLHF. The DNA for the CDR3 is TGTGCCAGTAGTAACCCGACAAGTTTGGTCTCACCCCTCCACTTT.

V usage is TRBV4-3 and J usage is TRBJ2-3; D is unresolved. V lost 3 bases and J lost 0, with 16 bases in between. The V gene's germline CDR1 is LGHNA and CDR2 YSLEER. There are 17 residues in the CDR3. CDR3 bases: TGCGCCAGCAGCCAGACATTCCTGGCATCTAGCACAGATACGCAGTATTTT. It yields the protein CASSQTFLASSTDTQYF.

V and J are TRBV6-5 and TRBJ1-1, with D tentatively TRBD1 (6 bases). V shed 2 bases and J shed 3 bases, with 10 bases lying between them. Germline assignment: CDR1 MNHEY and CDR2 SVGAGI. The CDR3 extends over 14 amino acids. In DNA, the CDR3 is TGTGCCAGCAGTTACCGTGCAGGGGACACTGAAGCTTTCTTT. Encoded protein: CASSYRAGDTEAFF.

This rearrangement joins TRBV2 to TRBJ2-5; D perhaps matches TRBD2 (5 bases). Germline values: CDR1 SNHLY, CDR2 FYNNEI. The CDR3 runs to 13 residues. V was cut by 2 bases and J by 4 bases, with 8 bases left in between. CDR3 coding DNA: TGTGCCAGCAGTGAACGAGAGGGAGAGACCCAGTACTTC. Its translation: CASSEREGETQYF.

The chain joins TRBV2 to TRBJ2-1, with 15 bases that match TRBD2. Germline CDR1 is SNHLY and CDR2 is FYNNEI. The CDR3 runs to 15 residues. V lost 6 bases to trimming and J lost 4 bases; unmatched junction nucleotides: 1. CDR3 sequence: CASSGLAGGYNEQFF. The CDR3 DNA follows: TGTGCCAGCAGCGGACTAGCGGGGGGGTACAATGAGCAGTTCTTC.

The chain combines TRBV6-1 with TRBJ2-5, with D perhaps matching TRBD1 (5 bases). The CDR3 runs to 14 residues. V gave up 7 bases and J gave up 1 base, with 13 bases separating them. Germline CDR1 is MNHNS and CDR2 is SASEGT. In DNA, the CDR3 is TGTGCCAGCACCCCAAGGGGTTCCCAAGAGACCCAGTACTTC. It is translated as CASTPRGSQETQYF.

The CDR3 DNA sequence: TGTGCCATCAGCGCCCGGGACAACCCGGACAATGAGCAGTTCTTC. It codes for CAISARDNPDNEQFF. The chain couples TRBV10-3 to TRBJ2-1, with a weak D call TRBD1 (6 bases). Trimming removed 6 bases at V and 5 bases at J, with 17 bases between. The length of the CDR3 is 15 residues. Germline V gene lookup returns CDR1 ENHRY and CDR2 SYGVKD.

This chain links TRBV6-5 with TRBJ1-2; 7 nucleotides line up with TRBD1. With 8 bases clipped from V and 8 bases from J, the junction kept 11 bases outside the gene matches. This CDR3 spans 13 amino acids. Germline-derived CDR1 and CDR2 are MNHEY and SVGAGI. The DNA of the CDR3 is TGTGCCAGCTCACCAACAGGGGAAGGAGGCTACACCTTC. Protein: CASSPTGEGGYTF.

The CDR3 DNA is TGTGCCAGCAGCTTAGCGGGCAGGGCGGCTTTCTTT. Translating gives CASSLAGRAAFF. The V call is TRBV7-2, the J call TRBJ1-1, with D maybe TRBD1 (5 bases). This CDR3 has 12 amino acids. Germline lookup yields CDR1 SGHTA and CDR2 FQGNSA. V lost 0 bases to trimming and J lost 11 bases, with 10 bases between them.

The chain uses TRBV6-6 and TRBJ2-2; D is perhaps TRBD2 (7 bases). V was pared by 10 bases and J by 1 base, with 13 bases between. This CDR3 region has 14 residues. Germline V gene data show CDR1 as MNHNY and CDR2 as SVGAGI (reference sequence). The CDR3 loop reads CANRGARNTGELFF. Written as DNA, the CDR3 is TGTGCCAACCGGGGGGCCCGGAACACCGGGGAGCTGTTTTTT.

The chain carries TRBV6-6 and TRBJ2-7; 7 nucleotides agree with TRBD1. J was trimmed by 0 bases and V by 2 bases; bases with no gene match: 1. Germline CDR1 and CDR2: MNHNY and SVGAGI (reference sequence). CDR3 length: 14 amino acids. DNA of the CDR3: TGTGCCAGCAGTTACAGGGACAGCTCCTACGAGCAGTACTTC. Residues: CASSYRDSSYEQYF.

V usage is TRBV29-1 and J usage is TRBJ2-1, with TRBD1 matching 7 bases. This CDR3 has 14 amino acids. Germline V lookup: CDR1 SQVTM, CDR2 ANQGSEA. Trimming cost V 3 bases and J 4 bases; bases outside gene matches: 6. CDR3 sequence reads: CSVEGRGRYNEQFF. The CDR3 bases are TGCAGCGTTGAGGGAAGGGGGCGATACAATGAGCAGTTCTTC.

V is TRBV9 and J is TRBJ2-3; a weak D match, TRBD1 (6 bases). V lost 2 bases and J 3 bases, leaving 10 bases between the germline ends. Germline CDR1 is SGDLS and CDR2 is YYNGEE. CDR3 length: 14 residues. CDR3 sequence (DNA): TGTGCCAGCAGCGTCGGGCAGGGGACAGATACGCAGTATTTT. Protein: CASSVGQGTDTQYF.

The CDR3 bases are TGTGCCAGCAGCTTATGGGAGGGCACAGATACGCAGTATTTT. Its protein product is CASSLWEGTDTQYF. This chain uses TRBV11-2 with TRBJ2-3, with D perhaps matching TRBD2 (6 bases). V lost 2 bases to trimming and J lost 1 base, with 7 bases between them. Germline V gene sequence: CDR1 SGHAT, CDR2 FQNNGV. The CDR3 is made up of 14 amino acids. The complete variable domain, with remaining parts taken from reference TRBV11-2 and TRBJ2-3, reads EAGVAQSPRYKIIEKRQSVAFWCNPISGHATLYWYQQILGQGPKLLIQFQNNGVVDDSQLPKDRFSAERLKGVDSTLKIQPAKLEDSAVYLCASSLWEGTDTQYFGPGTRLTVL.

The chain is built from TRBV28 and TRBJ2-7; TRBD1 is a possible D gene (6 bases). Per the germline V gene, CDR1 is MDHEN and CDR2 is SYDVKM. The length of the CDR3 is 12 residues. V was clipped by 5 bases and J by 6 bases, with 11 bases between them. In nucleotides, the CDR3 is TGTGCCAGCAGTAGCACAGGGCTCGAGCAGTACTTC. Protein product: CASSSTGLEQYF.

This chain joins TRBV11-3 and TRBJ1-6; tentative D call: TRBD1 (6 bases). Trimming took off 3 bases at V and 6 bases at J, with 15 bases between the two ends. The CDR3 is made up of 16 amino acids. The V gene's germline CDR1 is SGHNT and CDR2 YENEEA. The CDR3 nucleotides read TGTGCCAGCAGCTTTTCCGGGACAACCTCTAATTCACCCCTCCACTTT. Translating gives CASSFSGTTSNSPLHF.

V and J are TRBV6-1 and TRBJ1-1; the match to TRBD1 covers 9 bases. Germline V gene sequence: CDR1 MNHNS, CDR2 SASEGT. Losses at the gene ends were 6 bases for V and 5 bases for J; bases not matched to a gene: 7. The CDR3 sequence is 14 residues long. The CDR3 DNA follows: TGTGCCAGCAGCCTAGACAGGGGGGGGACTGAAGCTTTCTTT. Residues: CASSLDRGGTEAFF.

The chain recombines TRBV19 with TRBJ1-1; 7 bases agree with TRBD1. Per the germline V gene, CDR1 is LNHDA and CDR2 is SQIVND (reference sequence). The length of the CDR3 is 17 residues. The J segment lost 0 bases and the V segment lost 3 bases, leaving 10 bases of the junction unmatched. Here the CDR3 DNA reads TGTGCCAGTAGTATCATACGGGACAGCGCTATGAACACTGAAGCTTTCTTT. It yields the protein CASSIIRDSAMNTEAFF.

The chain links TRBV7-8 to TRBJ2-5; the D gene is possibly TRBD1 (6 bases). The J call may be faulty, since TRBJ2-7 better matches the DNA end. The germline V gene encodes CDR1 SGHVS and CDR2 FQNEAQ. The CDR3 covers 15 residues. As DNA, the CDR3 is TGTGCCAGCAGTCCCGCCGGACAGCTCTCCTACGAGCAGTACTTC. Its protein is CASSPAGQLSYEQYF.

The chain recombines TRBV5-1 with TRBJ1-2; 7 bases are a match to TRBD1. CDR1 is SGHRS, CDR2 YFSETQ, per germline. The CDR3 is 13 residues long. The V gene end was trimmed by 0 bases and the J gene end by 8 bases; junction bases not matched to a gene: 4. In DNA, the CDR3 is TGCGCCAGCAGCTTGGAGACAGGGAGCGGCTACACCTTC. It encodes CASSLETGSGYTF. Filled out from reference TRBV5-1 and TRBJ1-2, the complete variable domain reads KAGVTQTPRYLIKTRGQQVTLSCSPISGHRSVSWYQQTPGQGLQFLFEYFSETQRNKGNFPGRFSGRQFSNSRSEMNVSTLELGDSALYLCASSLETGSGYTFGSGTRLTVV.

The gene calls are TRBV29-1 and TRBJ2-5; 7 bases map to TRBD1. Trimming cost V 2 bases and J 1 base; bases outside gene matches: 7. Germline assignment: CDR1 SQVTM and CDR2 ANQGSEA. This CDR3 region has 15 residues. The CDR3 DNA sequence: TGCAGCGTTGAACAGGGGGTGGGCATCCAAGAGACCCAGTACTTC. Its translation: CSVEQGVGIQETQYF.

The V and J genes are TRBV7-2 and TRBJ1-6; 7 bases agree with TRBD1. The germline V gene encodes CDR1 SGHTA and CDR2 FQGNSA. CDR3 length equals 15 residues. After removal of 7 bases from V and 5 bases from J, the junction contained 8 bases not matched to a gene. CDR3 residues: CASTWGTDHNSPLHF. The DNA for the CDR3 is TGTGCCAGCACCTGGGGGACAGATCATAATTCACCCCTCCACTTT.

V usage is TRBV27 and J usage is TRBJ1-6; the match to TRBD1 covers 11 bases. CDR1 and CDR2 from the germline V gene are MNHEY and SMNVEV (reference sequence). This CDR3 contains 20 residues. Losses at the gene ends were 4 bases for V and 3 bases for J; bases not matched to a gene: 14. The CDR3 loop is CASSSYPGQGDALYNSPLHF. CDR3 sequence (DNA): TGTGCCAGCAGTTCATACCCGGGACAGGGGGACGCGCTCTATAATTCACCCCTCCACTTT.

V and J are TRBV9 and TRBJ2-1; the D gene is possibly TRBD1 (6 bases). The length of the CDR3 is 17 residues. V gave up 3 bases and J gave up 4 bases, with 20 bases separating them. From germline, CDR1 is SGDLS and CDR2 YYNGEE. CDR3 nucleotides: TGTGCCAGCAGCGCCCCTGAACAGGGCAGCATTTACAATGAGCAGTTCTTC. Translation gives CASSAPEQGSIYNEQFF. Full variable domain (outside the CDR3, taken from reference TRBV9 and TRBJ2-1): DSGVTQTPKHLITATGQRVTLRCSPRSGDLSVYWYQQSLDQGLQFLIQYYNGEERAKGNILERFSAQQFPDLHSELNLSSLELGDSALYFCASSAPEQGSIYNEQFFGPGTRLTVL.